The TCR beta chain described here comes from a study of chemoradiotherapy in HPV16-positive cancers. About the research overall: Functional T-cell assays on a couple of HPV16-positive patients' cells defined candidate HPV-specific clones and common TCR motifs.

This CDR3 region has 14 residues. From germline, CDR1 is SGHRS and CDR2 YFSETQ. Trimming removed 0 bases at V and 9 bases at J, with 14 bases between. General observations from the study: Candidate HPV-specific clones and E7-related TCR motifs grew in tumor during treatment.

TCRdb's copy holds only in-frame clones and misses some; the assay was immunoSEQ multiplex PCR. The data contain about 2,300 clones, about three quarters of them singletons. Worth noting for this clone: What it binds is unknown.

Repertoires were sampled repeatedly during chemoradiotherapy. This chain joins TRBV5-1 and TRBJ2-3, with D perhaps being TRBD1 or TRBD2 (6 bases each). The sequencing here drew on tumor tissue, taken from a patient who underwent chemoradiotherapy. The receptor was derived from a human donor with HPV-associated anogenital cancer. The CDR3 coding sequence is TGCGCCAGCAGCTTGGGACGGGGGCGCGACACGCAGTATTTT. Amino acid sequence: CASSLGRGRDTQYF.